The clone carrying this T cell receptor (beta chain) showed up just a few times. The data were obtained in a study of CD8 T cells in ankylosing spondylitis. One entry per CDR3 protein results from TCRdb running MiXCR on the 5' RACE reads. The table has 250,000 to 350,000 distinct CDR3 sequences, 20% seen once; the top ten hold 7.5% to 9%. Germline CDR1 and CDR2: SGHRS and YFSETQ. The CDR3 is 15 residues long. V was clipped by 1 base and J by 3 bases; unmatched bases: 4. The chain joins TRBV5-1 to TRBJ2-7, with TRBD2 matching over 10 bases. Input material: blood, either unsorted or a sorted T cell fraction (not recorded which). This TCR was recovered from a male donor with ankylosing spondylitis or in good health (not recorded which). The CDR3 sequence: CASSLSSGGRYEQYV. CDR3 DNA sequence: TGCGCCAGCAGCTTGTCTAGCGGGGGCCGCTACGAGCAGTACGTC.